Listed here are 4 T cell receptor beta chains from one sample, sequenced in a study of coeliac disease. Profiling relied on immunoSEQ multiplex PCR, and the TCRdb table lists in-frame clones only, not all of them. The table has some 1,200 clones, nearly 55% seen once. Sequenced: intraepithelial lymphocytes from the gut. The receptors here all came from a woman younger than 45 without celiac disease.

The table lists this clone with a count of one. This chain joins TRBV2 and TRBJ2-3, with 8 bases aligning to TRBD2. The germline V gene has CDR1 SNHLY and CDR2 FYNNEI. V gave up 4 bases and J gave up 6 bases; unmatched junction bases: 0. The length of the CDR3 is 12 residues. The CDR3, as DNA: TGTGCCAGCAGTGCGGGGGGGGATACGCAGTATTTT. Its protein product is CASSAGGDTQYF.

CDR3 region: CAISESFPSGSTSTDTQYF. CDR3 nucleotide sequence: TGTGCCATCAGTGAGTCTTTCCCTAGCGGGAGCACTAGCACAGATACGCAGTATTTT. V and J are TRBV10-3 and TRBJ2-3; 10 bases map to TRBD2. The V segment lost 0 bases and the J segment 0 bases; nucleotides outside the gene matches: 9. Germline loops: CDR1 ENHRY, CDR2 SYGVKD. The CDR3 is made up of 19 amino acids.

This sequence joins TRBV20-1 and TRBJ2-7; D is ambiguous. Germline CDR1 is DFQATT and CDR2 is SNEGSKA (reference sequence). The ends were cut back, 7 bases at V and 0 bases at J, with 7 bases in the middle. The CDR3 consists of 11 residues. CDR3 in DNA: TGCAGTGGCCTAAACTCCTACGAGCAGTACTTC. It is translated as CSGLNSYEQYF.

The chain combines TRBV19 with TRBJ2-5; tentative D call: TRBD1 (6 bases). V lost 9 bases and J lost 7, with 18 bases in between. The CDR3 runs to 13 residues. Germline V CDR1 and CDR2: LNHDA, SQIVND (reference sequence). The chain's CDR3 is CASRGARRGTQYF. The CDR3 nucleotides are TGTGCCAGCAGGGGAGCCCGTCGCGGGACCCAGTACTTC.